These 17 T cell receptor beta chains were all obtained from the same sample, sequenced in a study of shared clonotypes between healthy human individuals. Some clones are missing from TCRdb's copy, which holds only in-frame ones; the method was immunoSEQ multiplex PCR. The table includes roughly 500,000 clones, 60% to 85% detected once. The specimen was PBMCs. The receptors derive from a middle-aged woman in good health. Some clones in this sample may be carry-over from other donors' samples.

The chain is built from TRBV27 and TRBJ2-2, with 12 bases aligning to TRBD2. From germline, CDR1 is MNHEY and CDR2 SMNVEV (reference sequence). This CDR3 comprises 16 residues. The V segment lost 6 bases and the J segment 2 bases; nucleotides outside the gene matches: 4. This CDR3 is CASRRLAGVNTGELFF. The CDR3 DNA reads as TGTGCCAGCAGAAGACTAGCGGGAGTCAACACCGGGGAGCTGTTTTTT.

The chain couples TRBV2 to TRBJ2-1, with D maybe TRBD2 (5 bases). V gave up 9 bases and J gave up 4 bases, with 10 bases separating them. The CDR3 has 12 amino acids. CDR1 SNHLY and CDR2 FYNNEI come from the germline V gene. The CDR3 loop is CASKLDYNEQFF. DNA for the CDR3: TGTGCCAGTAAACTAGATTACAATGAGCAGTTCTTC.

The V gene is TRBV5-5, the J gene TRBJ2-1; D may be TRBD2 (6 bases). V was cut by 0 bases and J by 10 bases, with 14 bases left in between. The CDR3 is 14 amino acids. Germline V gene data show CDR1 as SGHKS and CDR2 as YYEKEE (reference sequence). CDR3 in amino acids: CASSLGTSAGEQFF. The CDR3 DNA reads TGTGCCAGCAGCTTGGGGACGTCTGCGGGGGAGCAGTTCTTC.

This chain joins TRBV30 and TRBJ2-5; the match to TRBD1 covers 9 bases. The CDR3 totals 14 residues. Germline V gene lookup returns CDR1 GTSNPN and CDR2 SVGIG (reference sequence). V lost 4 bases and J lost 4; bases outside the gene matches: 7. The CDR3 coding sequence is TGTGCCTGGAATAGACAGGGGGTAATAGAGACCCAGTACTTC. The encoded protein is CAWNRQGVIETQYF.

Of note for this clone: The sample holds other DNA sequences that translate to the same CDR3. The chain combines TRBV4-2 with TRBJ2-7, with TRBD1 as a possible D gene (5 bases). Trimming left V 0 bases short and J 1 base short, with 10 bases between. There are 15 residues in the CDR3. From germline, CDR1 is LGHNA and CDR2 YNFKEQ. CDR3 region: CASSQDRGPSYEQYF. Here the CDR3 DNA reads TGTGCCAGCAGCCAAGATAGGGGCCCATCCTACGAGCAGTACTTC.

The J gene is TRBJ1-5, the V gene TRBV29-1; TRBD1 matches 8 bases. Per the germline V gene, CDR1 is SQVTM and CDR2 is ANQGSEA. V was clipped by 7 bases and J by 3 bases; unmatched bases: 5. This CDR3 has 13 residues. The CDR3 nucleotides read TGCAGCGCCTCGACAGGGGTCAATCAGCCCCAGCATTTT. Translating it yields CSASTGVNQPQHF.

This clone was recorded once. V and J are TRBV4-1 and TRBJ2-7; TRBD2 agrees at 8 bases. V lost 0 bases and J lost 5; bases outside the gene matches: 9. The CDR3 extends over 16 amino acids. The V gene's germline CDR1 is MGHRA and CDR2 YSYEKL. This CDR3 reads CASSQDNGGRKNEQYF. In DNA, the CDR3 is TGCGCCAGCAGCCAAGATAACGGCGGGAGGAAGAACGAGCAGTACTTC.

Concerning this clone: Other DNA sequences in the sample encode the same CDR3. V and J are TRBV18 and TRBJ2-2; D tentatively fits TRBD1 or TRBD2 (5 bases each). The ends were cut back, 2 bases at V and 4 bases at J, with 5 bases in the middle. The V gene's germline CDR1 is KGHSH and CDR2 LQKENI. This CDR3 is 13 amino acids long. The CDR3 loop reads CASSPGGTGELFF. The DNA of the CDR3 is TGTGCCAGCTCACCAGGGGGCACCGGGGAGCTGTTTTTT.

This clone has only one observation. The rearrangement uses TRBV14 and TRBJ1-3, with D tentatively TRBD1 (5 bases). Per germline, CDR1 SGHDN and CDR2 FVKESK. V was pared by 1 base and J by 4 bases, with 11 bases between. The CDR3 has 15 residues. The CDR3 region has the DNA TGTGCCAGCAGCCAAGGCAGGGTCTTCGGAAACACCATATATTTT. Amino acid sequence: CASSQGRVFGNTIYF.

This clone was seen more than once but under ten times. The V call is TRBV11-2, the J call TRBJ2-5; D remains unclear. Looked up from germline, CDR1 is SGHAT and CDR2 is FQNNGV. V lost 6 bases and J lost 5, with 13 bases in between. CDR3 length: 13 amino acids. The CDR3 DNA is TGTGCCAGCAGTCGTGGACGAACGGAGACCCAGTACTTC. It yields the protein CASSRGRTETQYF.

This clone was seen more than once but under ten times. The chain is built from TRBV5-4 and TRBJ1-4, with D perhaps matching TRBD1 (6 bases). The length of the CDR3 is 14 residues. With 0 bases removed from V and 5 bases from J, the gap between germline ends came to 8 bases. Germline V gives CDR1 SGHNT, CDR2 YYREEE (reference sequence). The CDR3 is CASSLGTENEKLFF. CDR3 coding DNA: TGTGCCAGCAGCTTGGGGACAGAGAATGAAAAACTGTTTTTT.

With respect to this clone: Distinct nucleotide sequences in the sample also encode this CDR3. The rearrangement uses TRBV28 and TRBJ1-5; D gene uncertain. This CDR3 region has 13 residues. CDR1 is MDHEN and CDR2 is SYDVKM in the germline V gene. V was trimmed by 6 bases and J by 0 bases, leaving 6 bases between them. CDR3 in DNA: TGTGCCAGCAGCGGCTATAGCAATCAGCCCCAGCATTTT. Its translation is CASSGYSNQPQHF.

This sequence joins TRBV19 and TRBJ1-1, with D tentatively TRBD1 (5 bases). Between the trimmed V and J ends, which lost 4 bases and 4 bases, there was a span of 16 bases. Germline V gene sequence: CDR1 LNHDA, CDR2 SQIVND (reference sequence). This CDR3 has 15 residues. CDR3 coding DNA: TGTGCCAGTAGTACCCCGGGACGGGGAACCACTGAAGCTTTCTTT. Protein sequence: CASSTPGRGTTEAFF.

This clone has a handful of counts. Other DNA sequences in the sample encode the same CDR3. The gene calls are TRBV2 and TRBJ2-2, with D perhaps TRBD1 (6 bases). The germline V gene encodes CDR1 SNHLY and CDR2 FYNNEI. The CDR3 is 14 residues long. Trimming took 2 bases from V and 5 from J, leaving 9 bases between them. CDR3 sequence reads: CASSESRGTGELFF. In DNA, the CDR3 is TGTGCCAGCAGTGAAAGCAGGGGTACCGGGGAGCTGTTTTTT. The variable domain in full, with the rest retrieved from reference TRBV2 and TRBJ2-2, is EPEVTQTPSHQVTQMGQEVILRCVPISNHLYFYWYRQILGQKVEFLVSFYNNEISEKSEIFDDQFSVERPDGSNFTLKIRSTKLEDSAMYFCASSESRGTGELFFGEGSRLTVL.

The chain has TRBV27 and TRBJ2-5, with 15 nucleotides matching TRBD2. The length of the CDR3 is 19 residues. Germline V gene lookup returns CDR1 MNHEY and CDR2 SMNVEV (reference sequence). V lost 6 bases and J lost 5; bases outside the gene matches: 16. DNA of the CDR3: TGTGCCAGCAGAACACGGGGGACTAGCGGGAGGTTGGGGGACGAGACCCAGTACTTC. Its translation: CASRTRGTSGRLGDETQYF.

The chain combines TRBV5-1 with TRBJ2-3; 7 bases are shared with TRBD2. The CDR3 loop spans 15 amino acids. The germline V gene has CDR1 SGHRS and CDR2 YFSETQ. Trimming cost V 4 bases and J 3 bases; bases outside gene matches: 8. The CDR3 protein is CASSPLAGETDTQYF. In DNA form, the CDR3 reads TGCGCCAGCAGCCCTCTTGCGGGAGAGACAGATACGCAGTATTTT.

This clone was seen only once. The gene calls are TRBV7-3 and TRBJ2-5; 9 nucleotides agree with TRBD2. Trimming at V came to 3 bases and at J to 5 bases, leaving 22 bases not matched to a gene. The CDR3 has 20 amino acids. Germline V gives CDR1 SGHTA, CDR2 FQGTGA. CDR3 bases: TGTGCCAGCAGCTTCCCTGCTAGCGGGAAGTCCCTTACCTTCTGGGAGACCCAGTACTTC. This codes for CASSFPASGKSLTFWETQYF.